This T cell receptor beta chain was sequenced in a study of CD8 T cells in Susac syndrome. CD8+ and CD4+ T cells taken from blood had their TCR beta sequenced. This CDR3 has 17 amino acids. The junction had 8 bases not matched to a gene; V was cut back by 3 bases and J by 3 bases. Germline loops: CDR1 ENHRY, CDR2 SYGVKD. This clonotype was found once. With random hexamers, reverse transcription was performed on roughly 0.45 to 1 ug of RNA. TCRdb re-derived calls from the immunoSEQ multiplex PCR reads in MiXCR, one entry per CDR3 protein. Among almost 450,000 distinct CDR3 sequences listed, 85% to 90% were seen once.

The receptor's source is a human donor with multiple sclerosis. Sample: CD8+ T cells from PBMCs. The chain uses TRBV10-3 and TRBJ2-5, with 12 bases aligning to TRBD2. CDR3: CAISERTSGIIKETQYF. CDR3 in DNA: TGTGCCATCAGTGAAAGGACTAGCGGGATCATAAAAGAGACCCAGTACTTC.